This T cell receptor (beta chain) was observed in a study of long-term antiretroviral therapy in people with HIV. Across the whole study: In the earliest collections, sampling predates the 2015 immediate-ART recommendation by about a decade.

V lost 1 base to trimming and J lost 7 bases, with 13 bases between them. The CDR3 consists of 13 residues. Germline CDR1 is GTSNPN and CDR2 is SVGIG (reference sequence). Comment on this clone: The antigen remains unidentified.

This was the immunoSEQ v3.0 assay at survey level. Generated by immunoSEQ multiplex PCR, the TCRdb table keeps only in-frame clones and is missing some. Among approximately 31,000 clones listed, 65% to 85% were seen once. The study, taken as a whole, reports: Across all time points, the repertoire was dominated by clones that expanded before ART. Comparison with controls showed narrower CDR3 length ranges in HIV repertoires.

The chain links TRBV30 to TRBJ1-1; D uncertain. The sample here was unsorted PBMCs, taken 3.1 years after starting antiretroviral therapy. This TCR was recovered from a woman in her 50s with HIV. Written as DNA, the CDR3 is TGTGCCTGGAGTGAGGGCCCTTTGGTTGAAGCTTTCTTT. It translates to CAWSEGPLVEAFF.